This TCR beta chain appears in the sequencing data of a study of T-cell memory formation after mild COVID-19. This clonotype was seen a handful of times. TCRdb processed the 5' RACE reads anew with MiXCR; each CDR3 protein has one entry. Among 160,000 or so distinct CDR3 sequences, roughly 30% were seen once, and the ten largest hold 12%. Sequenced: PBMCs or a T cell subset sorted from them (not recorded which). The origin of this receptor is an adult woman who had mild COVID-19 (a few samples of this study predate the infection). Cell type and time point are not known.

CDR3 protein: CASSQDSGTGAYGYTF. The CDR3 DNA reads as TGCGCCAGCAGCCAAGATTCCGGGACAGGGGCCTATGGCTACACCTTC. V gene TRBV4-1 combines with J gene TRBJ1-2; 10 bases map to TRBD1. Germline CDR1 MGHRA, CDR2 YSYEKL. The CDR3 sequence is 16 residues long. The J segment lost 4 bases and the V segment lost 0 bases, leaving 5 bases of the junction unmatched.